The 9 T cell receptor beta chains reported below all come from one sample, sequenced in a study of early T cells in non-severe SARS-CoV-2 infection. TCRdb fed the 5' RACE reads into MiXCR, producing one record per CDR3 protein. The sample has over 95,000 distinct CDR3 sequences; over 15% are singletons. Material for sequencing was whole blood. The receptors were sampled from an adult who was a healthcare worker with PCR-confirmed SARS-CoV-2 infection or an uninfected control (not recorded which).

V and J are TRBV7-2 and TRBJ2-3, with TRBD2 matching 7 bases. Germline values: CDR1 SGHTA, CDR2 FQGNSA. The CDR3 spans 14 residues. J was trimmed by 5 bases and V by 3 bases; bases with no gene match: 5. The CDR3 DNA reads TGTGCCAGCAGCTTGAAGGCGGGAGTAGATACGCAGTATTTT. Amino acids: CASSLKAGVDTQYF. The full variable domain, in which reference TRBV7-2 and TRBJ2-3 provide the parts outside the CDR3, is GAGVSQSPSNKVTEKGKDVELRCDPISGHTALYWYRQSLGQGLEFLIYFQGNSAPDKSGLPSDRFSAERTGGSVSTLTIQRTQQEDSAVYLCASSLKAGVDTQYFGPGTRLTVL.

This clonotype was seen only a few times. This chain links TRBV27 with TRBJ2-1; D may be TRBD1 (6 bases). CDR1 MNHEY and CDR2 SMNVEV come from the germline V gene (reference sequence). This CDR3 region has 11 residues. V was shortened by 6 bases and J by 9 bases, with 9 bases between the two germline ends. The CDR3 loop is CASRGAIEQFF. CDR3 in DNA: TGTGCCAGCAGGGGGGCGATTGAGCAGTTCTTC.

As for this clonotype: It is likely a read error, because the conserved phenylalanine at the end of the CDR3 is missing. The chain links TRBV6-4 to TRBJ2-1, with 7 bases aligning to TRBD2. The J segment lost 4 bases and the V segment lost 0 bases, leaving 3 bases of the junction unmatched. This CDR3 is 15 amino acids long. Looked up from germline, CDR1 is MRHNA and CDR2 is SNTAGT. CDR3 coding DNA: TGTGCCAGCAGTGACTCGGGGGAGGGTTACAATGAGCAGTTCTAC. Translating gives CASSDSGEGYNEQFY.

The chain carries TRBV7-9 and TRBJ2-7; TRBD1 agrees at 11 bases. The CDR3 runs to 14 residues. Germline V CDR1 and CDR2: SEHNR, FQNEAQ (reference sequence). With 4 bases clipped from V and 6 bases from J, the junction kept 5 bases outside the gene matches. CDR3: CASSSDRGRIEQYF. The CDR3, as DNA: TGTGCCAGCAGCTCGGACAGGGGGCGTATCGAGCAGTACTTC. Full variable domain (remainder filled in from reference TRBV7-9 and TRBJ2-7): DTGVSQNPRHKITKRGQNVTFRCDPISEHNRLYWYRQTLGQGPEFLTYFQNEAQLEKSRLLSDRFSAERPKGSFSTLEIQRTEQGDSAMYLCASSSDRGRIEQYFGPGTRLTVT.

This clonotype has a handful of counts. The rearrangement links TRBV7-6 to TRBJ2-3; D call uncertain. The CDR3 runs to 15 residues. V was trimmed by 2 bases and J by 0 bases, leaving 9 bases between them. Germline CDR1 and CDR2: SGHVS and FNYEAQ. The CDR3 bases are TGTGCCAGCAGCTTAATGGCCAATAGCACAGATACGCAGTATTTT. Protein: CASSLMANSTDTQYF.

This clonotype was picked up a small number of times. The chain carries TRBV12-3 or TRBV12-4 and TRBJ2-1, with 9 bases that match TRBD2. The CDR3 length is 20 residues. V lost 2 bases and J lost 5; bases outside the gene matches: 19. The CDR3 bases are TGTGCCAGCAGTTTAATTCCCCCGCGGGGGGGCGGAACCAAACACAATGAGCAGTTCTTC. It specifies CASSLIPPRGGGTKHNEQFF.

The V and J genes are TRBV12-3 or TRBV12-4 and TRBJ2-2; 9 bases are a match to TRBD1. This CDR3 contains 14 residues. V was pared by 7 bases and J by 4 bases, with 4 bases of the junction left unmatched. The CDR3 loop reads CASTDRGATGELFF. Here the CDR3 DNA reads TGTGCCAGCACCGACAGGGGGGCCACCGGGGAGCTGTTTTTT.

The chain carries TRBV20-1 and TRBJ1-3; TRBD1 is a possible D gene (6 bases). CDR3 length equals 14 residues. From germline, CDR1 is DFQATT and CDR2 SNEGSKA (reference sequence). Trimming stripped 3 bases from V and 2 bases from J, with 11 bases between. The CDR3 DNA reads as TGCAGTGCTAGCCCAGGGGCCACTGGAAACACCATATATTTT. It translates to CSASPGATGNTIYF.

This clonotype has ten or more counts. The chain has TRBV28 and TRBJ1-5; D is uncertain. The germline gives CDR1 MDHEN, CDR2 SYDVKM. The CDR3 runs 14 residues. V lost 6 bases, J lost 3 bases, and 12 bases lay in between. CDR3 sequence (DNA): TGTGCCAGCAGAGTTGCCGGGAACAATCAGCCCCAGCATTTT. This gives the protein CASRVAGNNQPQHF.